This entry lists 26 T cell receptor beta chains sequenced from one sample in a study of blood T cell repertoires in COVID-19. Measured with immunoSEQ multiplex PCR; TCRdb has only the in-frame clones, and not every one. Among roughly 66,000 clones listed, about 91% were seen once. Specimen: peripheral blood. The receptors stem from a human donor in a cohort sampled during active COVID-19.

This chain links TRBV7-9 with TRBJ2-7; D remains ambiguous. Trimming took 5 bases from V and 3 from J, leaving 20 bases between them. The CDR3 loop spans 16 amino acids. Per the germline V gene, CDR1 is SEHNR and CDR2 is FQNEAQ (reference sequence). CDR3: CASSHTAYSTDYEQYF. The CDR3 coding sequence is TGTGCCAGCAGCCACACAGCCTACTCGACGGACTACGAGCAGTACTTC.

The rearrangement joins TRBV7-8 to TRBJ1-1; D might be TRBD1 (6 bases). CDR1 is SGHVS and CDR2 is FQNEAQ in the germline V gene. The CDR3 is 15 residues long. V was cut by 5 bases and J by 1 base, with 14 bases left in between. The DNA of the CDR3 is TGTGCCAGCAGCCGAGGAGGGACATCGAACACTGAAGCTTTCTTT. This translates into CASSRGGTSNTEAFF. Together with reference TRBV7-8 and TRBJ1-1, the CDR3 gives the full variable domain: GAGVSQSPRYKVAKRGQDVALRCDPISGHVSLFWYQQALGQGPEFLTYFQNEAQLDKSGLPSDRFFAERPEGSVSTLKIQRTQQEDSAVYLCASSRGGTSNTEAFFGQGTRLTVV.

V and J are TRBV5-5 and TRBJ2-1, with D maybe TRBD1 (7 bases). The CDR3 totals 16 residues. V lost 4 bases and J 4 bases, leaving 18 bases between the germline ends. Per germline, CDR1 SGHKS and CDR2 YYEKEE (reference sequence). The CDR3 DNA follows: TGTGCCAGCAGCGACAACAGGGGACTTGCTTACAATGAGCAGTTCTTC. Translated, it gives CASSDNRGLAYNEQFF. Looking up the rest from reference TRBV5-5 and TRBJ2-1 gives the full variable domain: DAGVTQSPTHLIKTRGQQVTLRCSPISGHKSVSWYQQVLGQGPQFIFQYYEKEERGRGNFPDRFSARQFPNYSSELNVNALLLGDSALYLCASSDNRGLAYNEQFFGPGTRLTVL.

The chain links TRBV5-4 to TRBJ2-3; TRBD2 matches 8 bases. Germline V gene data show CDR1 as SGHNT and CDR2 as YYREEE (reference sequence). The J segment lost 2 bases and the V segment lost 4 bases, leaving 12 bases of the junction unmatched. The CDR3 is 17 amino acids. CDR3 in amino acids: CASSPSPGLGNTDTQYF. The CDR3 DNA sequence: TGTGCCAGCAGCCCTTCTCCGGGACTAGGGAACACAGATACGCAGTATTTT.

This clone was observed a single time. CDR3 protein: CASSYSSRRETQYF. The CDR3 DNA sequence: TGTGCCAGCAGTTACTCTTCTAGGAGAGAGACCCAGTACTTC. The chain uses TRBV6-2 or TRBV6-3 and TRBJ2-5; no definite D call. CDR1 is MNHEY, CDR2 SVGEGT, per germline. The CDR3 contains 14 residues. Trimming removed 0 bases at V and 4 bases at J, with 9 bases between.

This chain connects TRBV10-2 to TRBJ2-1; 7 nucleotides line up with TRBD2. V shed 6 bases, J shed 5 bases, and the junction held 7 bases outside the gene matches. Germline values: CDR1 WSHSY, CDR2 SAAADI. The CDR3 length is 14 residues. DNA for the CDR3: TGCGCCAGCAGATTGGGCGGGGGTGACAATGAGCAGTTCTTC. Protein sequence: CASRLGGGDNEQFF.

On this clone: The junction differs from germline at one of its ends, possibly a read error. The chain couples TRBV30 to TRBJ1-1; D possibly corresponds to TRBD1 (5 bases). CDR1 GTSNPN and CDR2 SVGIG come from the germline V gene (reference sequence). This CDR3 contains 12 residues. The CDR3, as DNA: TGTGCCGGGAGCGGACAGAACACTGAAGCTTTCTTT. Translating gives CAGSGQNTEAFF.

The V gene is TRBV14, the J gene TRBJ1-2; 7 bases map to TRBD1. The CDR3 covers 18 residues. Germline-derived CDR1 and CDR2 are SGHDN and FVKESK. The V segment lost 4 bases and the J segment 4 bases; nucleotides outside the gene matches: 18. The DNA of the CDR3 is TGTGCCAGCAGCCTTAATCCGGGACAGAAGTCCGGATCCTATGGCTACACCTTC. Translated: CASSLNPGQKSGSYGYTF.

The chain recombines TRBV23-1 with TRBJ2-3; TRBD2 matches 13 bases. TRBV23-1 belongs to the ORF category, with a function that is uncertain. The CDR3 is 17 amino acids. V shed 2 bases and J 4 bases; nucleotides not matched to a gene: 6. CDR3 coding DNA: TGCGCCAGCAGTCAACCAGGACTAGCGGGAGTCCCAGATACGCAGTATTTT. This translates into CASSQPGLAGVPDTQYF.

The chain links TRBV3-1 (or the pseudogene TRBV3-2) to TRBJ2-2, with 7 bases aligning to TRBD2. The CDR3 length is 14 residues. With V trimmed by 4 bases and J by 6 bases, 5 bases remained unmatched. CDR1 and CDR2 (germline): LGHDT, YNNKEL (reference sequence). DNA of the CDR3: TGTGCCAGCAGCCCTCGCGGGGGACCCGGGGAGCTGTTTTTT. Amino acids: CASSPRGGPGELFF.

The chain links TRBV11-2 to TRBJ2-1; 9 nucleotides align to TRBD2. V trimming: 1 base; J trimming: 8 bases; junction bases outside the gene matches: 6. The CDR3 has 15 residues. Germline V gene sequence: CDR1 SGHAT, CDR2 FQNNGV. This CDR3 reads CASSLGRGGVDEQFF. DNA for the CDR3: TGTGCCAGCAGCTTAGGGCGCGGGGGGGTCGATGAGCAGTTCTTC.

This rearrangement joins TRBV7-9 to TRBJ2-7, with 13 nucleotides matching TRBD2. The CDR3 is 17 residues long. With 3 bases clipped from V and 0 bases from J, the junction kept 5 bases outside the gene matches. Germline CDR1 and CDR2: SEHNR and FQNEAQ (reference sequence). The CDR3 loop is CASSLGTSGTLSYEQYF. CDR3 nucleotides: TGTGCCAGCAGCTTGGGGACTAGCGGGACCCTCTCCTACGAGCAGTACTTC.

The chain carries TRBV6-2 or TRBV6-3 and TRBJ2-7; D possibly corresponds to TRBD2 (5 bases). This CDR3 has 12 residues. Trimming left V 6 bases short and J 2 bases short, with 8 bases between. The germline gives CDR1 MNHEY, CDR2 SVGEGT. The CDR3 sequence is CASSGGTYEQYF. Written as DNA, the CDR3 is TGTGCCAGCAGCGGAGGAACCTACGAGCAGTACTTC.

The V gene is TRBV7-2, the J gene TRBJ2-2; TRBD2 aligns across 14 bases. This CDR3 has 19 amino acids. Germline loops: CDR1 SGHTA, CDR2 FQGNSA. Trimming at V came to 5 bases and at J to 4 bases, leaving 12 bases not matched to a gene. The DNA for the CDR3 is TGTGCCAGCAGCGCGCAATCCGGGACTAGCGGGAGAGGCACCGGGGAGCTGTTTTTT. Amino acid sequence: CASSAQSGTSGRGTGELFF.

The chain is built from TRBV7-6 and TRBJ1-4; D remains ambiguous. Germline values: CDR1 SGHVS, CDR2 FNYEAQ. There are 12 residues in the CDR3. V shed 4 bases and J shed 6 bases, with 6 bases lying between them. As DNA, the CDR3 is TGTGCCAGCAGCTCCCGGGATGAAAAACTGTTTTTT. Protein: CASSSRDEKLFF.

The gene calls are TRBV18 and TRBJ2-1; 11 nucleotides line up with TRBD2. Germline CDR1 and CDR2: KGHSH and LQKENI. The CDR3 runs to 15 residues. Germline trimming cut 3 bases from V and 8 bases from J; bases unmatched to any gene: 6. The CDR3 sequence: CASSPRTSGSHEQFF. The CDR3 bases are TGTGCCAGCTCACCTAGAACTAGCGGGAGCCATGAGCAGTTCTTC.

V gene TRBV7-9 combines with J gene TRBJ1-1; possibly TRBD1 for D (6 bases). Trimming pared 2 bases from V and 11 bases from J, leaving 15 bases between. Germline CDR1 reads SEHNR; CDR2 reads FQNEAQ (reference sequence). The CDR3 has 13 amino acids. The CDR3 protein is CASSLIAGALAFF. CDR3 nucleotide sequence: TGTGCCAGCAGCTTAATCGCGGGGGCGCTGGCTTTCTTT.

Details on this clone: At one boundary the junction diverges from the germline segment, which might be a read error. The chain joins TRBV28 to TRBJ2-7; 8 nucleotides agree with TRBD1. The CDR3 totals 12 residues. Germline V gives CDR1 MDHEN, CDR2 SYDVKM. DNA of the CDR3: TGTGCCAGCACCCTTTCCCCGGGACAGGTCGACTTC. It specifies CASTLSPGQVDF.

This chain connects TRBV2 to TRBJ2-6; 10 bases are shared with TRBD1. With V trimmed by 8 bases and J by 1 base, 8 bases remained unmatched. In germline, CDR1 is SNHLY, CDR2 FYNNEI. CDR3 length equals 17 residues. The CDR3 loop is CASGDRGLESGANVLTF. In nucleotides, the CDR3 is TGTGCCAGCGGGGACAGGGGATTGGAGTCTGGGGCCAACGTCCTGACTTTC.

The chain employs TRBV29-1 and TRBJ2-7; 7 positions match TRBD1. Germline CDR1 and CDR2: SQVTM and ANQGSEA. V was pared by 4 bases and J by 3 bases, with 0 bases of the junction left unmatched. The length of the CDR3 is 11 residues. The DNA for the CDR3 is TGCAGCGTTGGGGACAGCTACGAGCAGTACTTC. This codes for CSVGDSYEQYF.

V usage is TRBV28 and J usage is TRBJ1-1; D gene ambiguous. The CDR3 loop spans 12 amino acids. V was trimmed by 6 bases and J by 10 bases, leaving 15 bases between them. Germline CDR1 is MDHEN and CDR2 is SYDVKM. Here the CDR3 reads CASRTPGERAFF. The CDR3 DNA is TGTGCCAGCAGGACCCCCGGGGAGCGAGCTTTCTTT.

V usage is TRBV10-1 and J usage is TRBJ2-5; 9 bases are a match to TRBD1. V shed 4 bases, J shed 2 bases, and the junction held 5 bases outside the gene matches. Germline V CDR1 and CDR2: WNHNN, SYGVQD (reference sequence). The CDR3 covers 15 residues. In DNA, the CDR3 is TGCGCCAGCAGTGCCGGGACAGGGTCACAAGAGACCCAGTACTTC. It codes for CASSAGTGSQETQYF.

The chain is built from TRBV11-2 and TRBJ2-2; D remains ambiguous. In germline, CDR1 is SGHAT, CDR2 FQNNGV. V dropped 5 bases and J dropped 4 bases, with 14 bases sitting between them. The CDR3 is made up of 15 amino acids. CDR3 bases: TGTGCCAGCAGCGAACTTAAAACCCGCACCGGGGAGCTGTTTTTT. It is translated as CASSELKTRTGELFF.

The chain couples TRBV5-1 to TRBJ2-5; 11 bases line up with TRBD1. The CDR3 loop spans 20 amino acids. In germline, CDR1 is SGHRS, CDR2 YFSETQ. Trimming removed 2 bases from V and 2 bases from J; junction bases left unmatched: 17. The CDR3 nucleotides are TGCGCCAGCAGCTTACTAGCCGGGACAGGGGGGACTATTCGACAAGAGACCCAGTACTTC. It yields the protein CASSLLAGTGGTIRQETQYF. Together with reference TRBV5-1 and TRBJ2-5, the CDR3 gives the full variable domain: KAGVTQTPRYLIKTRGQQVTLSCSPISGHRSVSWYQQTPGQGLQFLFEYFSETQRNKGNFPGRFSGRQFSNSRSEMNVSTLELGDSALYLCASSLLAGTGGTIRQETQYFGPGTRLLVL.

The V call is TRBV6-6, the J call TRBJ1-5; 8 bases are shared with TRBD1. CDR1 and CDR2 from the germline V gene are MNHNY and SVGAGI (reference sequence). V lost 5 bases, J lost 6 bases, and 9 bases stayed unmatched. The CDR3 spans 15 residues. CDR3 sequence reads: CASSPGQGKGQPQHF. CDR3 DNA: TGTGCCAGCAGTCCAGGACAGGGAAAAGGTCAGCCCCAGCATTTT.

In its sample, this clone was seen once. This chain connects TRBV28 to TRBJ2-7; 8 nucleotides match TRBD1. Germline trimming cut 5 bases from V and 4 bases from J; bases unmatched to any gene: 13. Germline V gene data show CDR1 as MDHEN and CDR2 as SYDVKM. CDR3 length: 16 amino acids. The CDR3: CASSPLGAGGIYEQYF. The CDR3 bases are TGTGCCAGCAGTCCCCTTGGGGCAGGGGGCATATACGAGCAGTACTTC.